These T cell receptor beta chains were read from a single sample in a study of cytomegalovirus exposure and HLA in healthy donors. Data came from immunoSEQ multiplex PCR; TCRdb stores just in-frame clones and leaves some out. This repertoire shows over 100,000 clones, 84% found once; its top ten account for 2.5% to 3.5%. The sequenced sample consisted of PBMCs. Every receptor here comes from a woman younger than 35 in good health and CMV-seropositive. CDR3s include the opening cysteine and the closing phenylalanine or tryptophan. Each record gives: CDR3 DNA, CDR3 protein, V gene, J gene, D gene, clone size. D genes are given only for firm matches. Size is stated for part of the rows, as once, few or many counts, or as a class when the clone is expanded.

TGCGCCAGCAGCCAAGATAGCAGGGGGAGGGCCAAAAACATTCAGTACTTC	CASSQDSRGRAKNIQYF	TRBV4-1	TRBJ2-4	-	-
TGCGCCAGCAGCCTCGACCGCCCGGGGGGCGGGGAGCTGTTTTTT	CASSLDRPGGGELFF	TRBV5-1	TRBJ2-2	TRBD2	-
TGTGCCAGCAGCCCTTCCTACGGGGGATCTAATGAGCAGTTCTTC	CASSPSYGGSNEQFF	TRBV7-2	TRBJ2-1	-	-
TGTGCCAGCAGTGAATTGTACAGCAACACAGATACGCAGTATTTT	CASSELYSNTDTQYF	TRBV25-1	TRBJ2-3	-	-
TGCGCCAGCAGCCCTTCAGGGATGGAGACCCAGTACTTC	CASSPSGMETQYF	TRBV4-1	TRBJ2-5	-	-
TGTGCCAGTAGCCGGGACAGGGGTGCAGATACGCAGTATTTT	CASSRDRGADTQYF	TRBV19	TRBJ2-3	TRBD1	-
TGCGCCAGCAGCCGGGGGGGGGTCGAAACTGAAGCTTTCTTT	CASSRGGVETEAFF	TRBV5-1	TRBJ1-1	-	-
TGTGCCAGCAGCCCGGACAGGGGGTTTGGCTACACCTTC	CASSPDRGFGYTF	TRBV11-2	TRBJ1-2	TRBD1	-
TGTGCCAGCAGCCAAGATAAAGGGGGCGTGGGCACTGAAGCTTTCTTT	CASSQDKGGVGTEAFF	TRBV4-2	TRBJ1-1	TRBD1	-
TGTGCCACCAGCCGAGGCCAGGGATCGATCGATGGCTACACCTTC	CATSRGQGSIDGYTF	TRBV15	TRBJ1-2	-	-
TGCGCCTCGGAGGGGGGGCCCGGGGAGCTGTTTTTT	CASEGGPGELFF	TRBV4-1	TRBJ2-2	-	once
TGTGCCAGCTGGGCACTAGCGGGGGGGTCCTACGAGCAGTACTTC	CASWALAGGSYEQYF	TRBV2	TRBJ2-7	TRBD2	-
TGTGCCAGCAGGAGTGGGACACCTCTAGGGAGTGGCTACACCTTC	CASRSGTPLGSGYTF	TRBV5-4	TRBJ1-2	-	-
TGCGCCAGCAGACAGGGGACACCTCCGACTGAGCAGTTCTTC	CASRQGTPPTEQFF	TRBV5-1	TRBJ2-1	TRBD1	-
TGTGCCAGCAGTGAATCTCCAGGGGGCCCTGAAGCTTTCTTT	CASSESPGGPEAFF	TRBV6-1	TRBJ1-1	TRBD1	-
TGTGCCAGCGCGGGACAGGTTAACTATGGCTACACCTTC	CASAGQVNYGYTF	TRBV25-1	TRBJ1-2	TRBD1	-
TGTGCCAGTAGTCCCCTGGACCGGGAGGCTGGAAACACCATATATTTT	CASSPLDREAGNTIYF	TRBV19	TRBJ1-3	-	-
TGTGCCAGCAGCTTAGGCCTTAGAGGGAATGGCTACACCTTC	CASSLGLRGNGYTF	TRBV13	TRBJ1-2	-	-
TGTGCCAGCCGGGGAGCAGGGACAGGGGACAACTACGAGCAGTACTTC	CASRGAGTGDNYEQYF	TRBV11-2	TRBJ2-7	TRBD1	-
TGTGCCAGTAGTGCGGGGAGCTCCTACGAGCAGTACTTC	CASSAGSSYEQYF	TRBV19	TRBJ2-7	-	-
TGTGCCAGCAGTGAACCTAGGACAGGGGAGACAGATACGCAGTATTTT	CASSEPRTGETDTQYF	TRBV2	TRBJ2-3	TRBD1	-
TGTGCCAGCAGTGAGAACAGACCAAGCTACGAGCAGTACTTC	CASSENRPSYEQYF	TRBV2	TRBJ2-7	-	-
TGTTCCAGCAGCTTCTCCAATGTACCGGGACAGCTTCGCAACTATGGCTACACCTTC	CSSSFSNVPGQLRNYGYTF	TRBV7-9	TRBJ1-2	TRBD1	-
TGCGGCGTTGAAGAGGACAGGGCAGAAGAGACCCAGTACTTC	CGVEEDRAEETQYF	TRBV29-1	TRBJ2-5	TRBD1	-
TGCGCCAGCAGCCCTCGTCCCTCAGGCCTCGGGGAGCCCCAGCATTTT	CASSPRPSGLGEPQHF	TRBV4-1	TRBJ1-5	-	-
TGCGCCAGCAGCCAAGATCGAAGTCAGTACTATGGCTACACCTTC	CASSQDRSQYYGYTF	TRBV4-1	TRBJ1-2	-	-
TGTGCCAGCAGCCCCAGGGAGGTAGAGGCTACGCAGTATTTT	CASSPREVEATQYF	TRBV9	TRBJ2-3	-	-
TGTGCCAGCAGCCGTGGACAGGGTAGGGGCTACACCTTC	CASSRGQGRGYTF	TRBV7-2	TRBJ1-2	TRBD1	once
TGTGCCAGCACCCTAATGCGTGGTAATGAAAAACTGTTTTTT	CASTLMRGNEKLFF	TRBV7-9	TRBJ1-4	-	once
TGTGCCAGCAACCCGGGAGTTAATGCCTACGAGCAGTACTTC	CASNPGVNAYEQYF	TRBV7-9	TRBJ2-7	-	-
TGTGCCAGCAGCGTGGGCGTGGGGGACAGCTATGGCTACACCTTC	CASSVGVGDSYGYTF	TRBV9	TRBJ1-2	TRBD1	-
TGTGCCTGGAGTGTCTCCGGGACAGGGGGCACTGAAGCTTTCTTT	CAWSVSGTGGTEAFF	TRBV30	TRBJ1-1	TRBD1	-